Reported below is one T cell receptor beta chain. The antigen is not known. The sample comes from a study of beta chain features in type 1 diabetes. Study overall: Examination covered some 99,000,000 sorted cells spanning all samples.

cDNA synthesis used the whole RNA isolate, giving expressed TCRB sequences. The method was immunoSEQ multiplex PCR; TCRdb's version includes in-frame clones alone and lacks a portion of them. The data hold 95,000 to 150,000 clones, with about a sixth observed a single time. CDR1 and CDR2 from the germline V gene are SEHNR and FQNEAQ (reference sequence). V was shortened by 3 bases and J by 2 bases, with 9 bases between the two germline ends. The CDR3 extends over 14 amino acids. Study-wide points: Individuals with type 1 diabetes displayed fewer insertions and more deletions at VDJ junctions. All four CD4+ subsets from Type 1 diabetes patients carried moderately but significantly shorter TCRB CDR3s.

The receptor was derived from a man under 40 with type 1 diabetes. Input material: central memory CD4+ T cells from blood. This sequence joins TRBV7-9 and TRBJ2-3, with TRBD2 as a possible D gene (5 bases). DNA of the CDR3: TGTGCCAGCAGCTTCGGACTTCACACAGATACGCAGTATTTT. Translating gives CASSFGLHTDTQYF.